Below, 25 T cell receptor beta chains from the same sample are listed, as sequenced in a study of Ad26.COV2.S vaccination and SARS-CoV-2 variants. Profiling relied on immunoSEQ multiplex PCR, and the TCRdb table lists in-frame clones only, not all of them. The table shows some 300,000 clones, with about 86% occurring only once. Treatment reported: around 19 received Ad26.COV2.S at low or high dose, single or two shots; 5 received placebo; per-sample allocation not given. Following the first vaccine or placebo injection, samples were taken on day 63. Sequenced here: peripheral blood, sampled in a trial of Ad26.COV2.S vaccine versus placebo. These receptors were collected from a person aged 18-60 years who received the Ad26.COV2.S COVID-19 vaccine or a placebo.

The chain employs TRBV24-1 and TRBJ1-2, with 8 bases that match TRBD1. The CDR3 has 12 amino acids. Germline trimming cut 9 bases from V and 7 bases from J; bases unmatched to any gene: 6. Germline loops: CDR1 KGHDR, CDR2 SFDVKD. This chain's CDR3 is CATADRGGGYTF. The CDR3 bases are TGTGCCACCGCCGACAGGGGAGGTGGCTACACCTTC.

The rearrangement links TRBV9 to TRBJ2-7; D gene unclear. CDR1 and CDR2 from the germline V gene are SGDLS and YYNGEE. The CDR3 totals 14 residues. Deletions cut 4 bases from V and 2 bases from J, with 13 bases between. The CDR3, as DNA: TGTGCCAGCAGCCAAGGCGGCACAGCCTACGAGCAGTACTTC. Its protein is CASSQGGTAYEQYF.

V and J are TRBV7-9 and TRBJ1-6; D possibly corresponds to TRBD1 (5 bases). The CDR3 covers 16 residues. V was clipped by 5 bases and J by 0 bases, with 11 bases between them. Per the germline V gene, CDR1 is SEHNR and CDR2 is FQNEAQ (reference sequence). The chain's CDR3 is CASSDSLSSYNSPLHF. The CDR3 nucleotides read TGTGCCAGCAGCGACAGTCTTAGCTCCTATAATTCACCCCTCCACTTT.

The chain has TRBV27 and TRBJ1-5; TRBD1 might be the D (6 bases). The CDR3 spans 14 residues. Germline CDR1 reads MNHEY; CDR2 reads SMNVEV (reference sequence). Trimming removed 6 bases from V and 3 bases from J, with 12 bases in between. The chain's CDR3 is CASSLTGPNQPQHF. The CDR3 DNA is TGTGCCAGCAGCCTGACAGGACCCAATCAGCCCCAGCATTTT.

This CDR3 is CASSSRPVGGNTIYF. CDR3 DNA sequence: TGTGCCAGCAGTTCTAGACCAGTGGGTGGAAACACCATATATTTT. J is TRBJ1-3 and V is TRBV6-5; D is ambiguous. This CDR3 has 15 residues. Germline V gene data show CDR1 as MNHEY and CDR2 as SVGAGI. Trimming removed 4 bases from V and 3 bases from J, with 13 bases in between.

This sequence joins TRBV5-1 and TRBJ1-2; TRBD1 might be the D (6 bases). This CDR3 comprises 16 residues. The germline V and J ends were trimmed by 0 bases and 7 bases, with 19 bases remaining between them. CDR1 is SGHRS and CDR2 is YFSETQ in the germline V gene. CDR3 nucleotide sequence: TGCGCCAGCAGCTTGGATGGAGGGGGGCGGGCTGGTGGCTACACCTTC. Its translation: CASSLDGGGRAGGYTF.

The chain uses TRBV5-6 and TRBJ2-7; D is uncertain. In germline, CDR1 is SGHDT, CDR2 YYEEEE. V dropped 4 bases and J dropped 3 bases, with 8 bases sitting between them. The CDR3 contains 12 residues. For the CDR3, the DNA is TGTGCCAGCAGCGACCAGAGCTACGAGCAGTACTTC. It specifies CASSDQSYEQYF.

This clone was observed once. The chain recombines TRBV6-5 with TRBJ1-1; tentative D call: TRBD1 (6 bases). This CDR3 is built from 13 residues. CDR1 and CDR2 from the germline V gene are MNHEY and SVGAGI. Trimming took 9 bases from V and 0 from J, leaving 11 bases between them. The CDR3 coding sequence is TGTGCCAGTCTGGGACAAATGAACACTGAAGCTTTCTTT. Translated: CASLGQMNTEAFF.

The rearrangement links TRBV23-1 to TRBJ2-4; D is unclear. TRBV23-1 is labeled an ORF, and its function is uncertain. Trimming stripped 1 base from V and 0 bases from J, with 10 bases between. The length of the CDR3 is 16 residues. The CDR3 DNA sequence: TGCGCCAGCAGTCAATACCGGGCCTTAGCCAAAAACATTCAGTACTTC. Translation: CASSQYRALAKNIQYF.

The chain uses TRBV7-9 and TRBJ2-5, with D unclear. The CDR3 runs to 13 residues. V was pared by 1 base and J by 2 bases, with 5 bases between. Germline CDR1 SEHNR, CDR2 FQNEAQ (reference sequence). CDR3 DNA sequence: TGTGCCAGCAGCTTAGGCAAGCAAGAGACCCAGTACTTC. This gives the protein CASSLGKQETQYF. The complete variable domain, with remaining parts taken from reference TRBV7-9 and TRBJ2-5, reads DTGVSQNPRHKITKRGQNVTFRCDPISEHNRLYWYRQTLGQGPEFLTYFQNEAQLEKSRLLSDRFSAERPKGSFSTLEIQRTEQGDSAMYLCASSLGKQETQYFGPGTRLLVL.

CDR3 sequence: CASSSGQAFPDTQYF. For the CDR3, the DNA is TGCGCCAGCAGCTCGGGACAGGCTTTCCCAGATACGCAGTATTTT. The V gene is TRBV5-1, the J gene TRBJ2-3, with 8 bases lining up with TRBD1. Germline CDR1 reads SGHRS; CDR2 reads YFSETQ. V shed 3 bases and J 4 bases; nucleotides not matched to a gene: 7. The CDR3 length is 15 residues.

The V gene is TRBV7-2, the J gene TRBJ1-2, with 7 bases matching TRBD1. The CDR3 runs 15 residues. Trimming took 7 bases from V and 0 from J; bases not matched to a gene: 8. Germline V gene data show CDR1 as SGHTA and CDR2 as FQGNSA. The CDR3 DNA is TGTGCCAGCACCTACGACAGGGCGACTAACTATGGCTACACCTTC. This codes for CASTYDRATNYGYTF.

This clone was detected only once. The CDR3 sequence is CASSSSARKSTQYF. The CDR3 DNA follows: TGTGCCAGCAGTTCCTCCGCAAGAAAAAGTACGCAGTATTTT. V is TRBV27 and J is TRBJ2-3; D gene ambiguous. This CDR3 is built from 14 residues. Trimming left V 4 bases short and J 8 bases short, with 16 bases between. Germline lookup yields CDR1 MNHEY and CDR2 SMNVEV (reference sequence).

V is TRBV19 and J is TRBJ2-7, with 10 bases identical to TRBD1. CDR3 length: 14 amino acids. CDR1 LNHDA and CDR2 SQIVND come from the germline V gene (reference sequence). Trimming cost V 9 bases and J 4 bases; bases outside gene matches: 9. CDR3 nucleotide sequence: TGTGCCAGCAGGAGGACAGGGGGATTTTACGAGCAGTACTTC. This encodes CASRRTGGFYEQYF.

The chain couples TRBV2 to TRBJ2-2, with a weak D call TRBD1 (5 bases). The germline V gene encodes CDR1 SNHLY and CDR2 FYNNEI. The CDR3 runs to 14 residues. V dropped 6 bases and J dropped 2 bases, with 10 bases sitting between them. The CDR3 region is CASRGLGNTGELFF. The CDR3 coding sequence is TGTGCCAGCAGGGGGCTGGGTAACACCGGGGAGCTGTTTTTT.

This clone came up a few times. V and J are TRBV7-9 and TRBJ1-1; maybe TRBD1 (6 bases). CDR1 SEHNR and CDR2 FQNEAQ come from the germline V gene (reference sequence). V was pared by 5 bases and J by 1 base, with 11 bases between. The CDR3 extends over 14 amino acids. The CDR3 loop is CASSGDTTNTEAFF. The DNA for the CDR3 is TGTGCCAGCAGCGGGGACACTACGAACACTGAAGCTTTCTTT.

This sequence joins TRBV5-6 and TRBJ2-7, with D tentatively TRBD2 (6 bases). The CDR3 runs to 15 residues. V shed 0 bases and J shed 8 bases, with 18 bases lying between them. The germline V gene has CDR1 SGHDT and CDR2 YYEEEE. Here the CDR3 DNA reads TGTGCCAGCAGCTTGGGGTCGCGGGGACCCTCGCAGCAGTACTTC. It yields the protein CASSLGSRGPSQQYF. Looking up the rest from reference TRBV5-6 and TRBJ2-7 gives the full variable domain: DAGVTQSPTHLIKTRGQQVTLRCSPKSGHDTVSWYQQALGQGPQFIFQYYEEEERQRGNFPDRFSGHQFPNYSSELNVNALLLGDSALYLCASSLGSRGPSQQYFGPGTRLTVT.

J is TRBJ1-3 and V is TRBV6-5; no firm D call. V lost 6 bases and J 0 bases, leaving 12 bases between the germline ends. The CDR3 covers 15 residues. Looked up from germline, CDR1 is MNHEY and CDR2 is SVGAGI. CDR3 in amino acids: CASRTVGLSGNTIYF. CDR3 nucleotides: TGTGCCAGCAGGACGGTTGGACTCTCTGGAAACACCATATATTTT.

This clone was counted once. V gene TRBV5-1 combines with J gene TRBJ2-5; tentatively, D is TRBD1 (7 bases). The CDR3 extends over 15 amino acids. CDR1 and CDR2 (germline): SGHRS, YFSETQ. The ends were cut back, 1 base at V and 10 bases at J, with 20 bases in the middle. The CDR3: CASSLRPGGGRDQYF. The CDR3 region has the DNA TGCGCCAGCAGCTTGCGGCCCGGAGGGGGCCGAGACCAGTACTTC.

This chain connects TRBV4-2 to TRBJ1-1; weak D call: TRBD1 (6 bases). This CDR3 contains 15 residues. Germline CDR1 LGHNA, CDR2 YNFKEQ. The germline V and J ends were trimmed by 0 bases and 1 base, with 9 bases remaining between them. The chain's CDR3 is CASSQEGGRNTEAFF. The CDR3 DNA follows: TGTGCCAGCAGCCAAGAAGGGGGGCGGAACACTGAAGCTTTCTTT.

The chain combines TRBV2 with TRBJ1-2, with D possibly being TRBD1 (5 bases). Deletions cut 4 bases from V and 7 bases from J, with 19 bases between. Per the germline V gene, CDR1 is SNHLY and CDR2 is FYNNEI. The CDR3 length is 15 residues. The CDR3 here is CASSGMVPLGGGYTF. The CDR3 DNA follows: TGTGCCAGCAGTGGTATGGTCCCGCTCGGGGGTGGCTACACCTTC.

The chain couples TRBV5-4 to TRBJ2-2, with D maybe TRBD1 (6 bases). Per germline, CDR1 SGHNT and CDR2 YYREEE (reference sequence). V gave up 4 bases and J gave up 2 bases, with 12 bases separating them. This CDR3 has 15 residues. The CDR3 DNA reads as TGTGCCAGCAGCAGGTGGGACAAAAACACCGGGGAGCTGTTTTTT. Translation: CASSRWDKNTGELFF.

The chain links TRBV25-1 to TRBJ2-3, with 13 bases matching TRBD2. Trimming took 6 bases from V and 2 from J; bases not matched to a gene: 5. Germline V lookup: CDR1 MGHDK, CDR2 SYGVNS. CDR3 length: 16 amino acids. In nucleotides, the CDR3 is TGTGCCAGCAGCACCGGACTAGCGGGGGTCACAGATACGCAGTATTTT. Protein: CASSTGLAGVTDTQYF. Full variable domain (outside the CDR3, taken from reference TRBV25-1 and TRBJ2-3): EADIYQTPRYLVIGTGKKITLECSQTMGHDKMYWYQQDPGMELHLIHYSYGVNSTEKGDLSSESTVSRIRTEHFPLTLESARPSHTSQYLCASSTGLAGVTDTQYFGPGTRLTVL.

The chain is built from TRBV19 and TRBJ1-1; no definite D call. Per germline, CDR1 LNHDA and CDR2 SQIVND (reference sequence). CDR3 length equals 12 residues. Trimming pared 8 bases from V and 5 bases from J, leaving 12 bases between. CDR3 protein: CASRDWSTEAFF. The CDR3 DNA follows: TGTGCCAGTCGGGATTGGAGTACTGAAGCTTTCTTT.

The chain combines TRBV6-2 or TRBV6-3 with TRBJ2-3; D might be TRBD1 (6 bases). Germline loops: CDR1 MNHEY, CDR2 SVGEGT. Trimming shortened V by 0 bases and J by 1 base, and 11 bases separated the two germline ends. The CDR3 length is 16 residues. CDR3 in amino acids: CASSYSSKGGTDTQYF. CDR3 nucleotides: TGTGCCAGCAGTTACTCGAGCAAGGGGGGCACAGATACGCAGTATTTT.